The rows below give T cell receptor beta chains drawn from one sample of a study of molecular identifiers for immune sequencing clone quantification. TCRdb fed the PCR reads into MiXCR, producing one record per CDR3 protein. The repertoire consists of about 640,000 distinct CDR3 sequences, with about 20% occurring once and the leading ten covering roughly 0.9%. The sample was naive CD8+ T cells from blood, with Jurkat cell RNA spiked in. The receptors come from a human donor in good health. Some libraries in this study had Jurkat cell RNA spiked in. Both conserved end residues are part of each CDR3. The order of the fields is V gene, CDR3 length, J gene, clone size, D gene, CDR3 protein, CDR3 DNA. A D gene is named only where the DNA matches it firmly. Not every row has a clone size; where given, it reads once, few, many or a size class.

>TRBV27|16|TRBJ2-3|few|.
CASGPALEGLSDTQCF
TGTGCCAGCGGTCCGGCCCTTGAGGGGTTGTCAGATACGCAGTGTTTT
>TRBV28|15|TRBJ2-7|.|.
CASSAPLGVSYEQYF
TGTGCCAGCAGTGCGCCTTTGGGGGTCTCCTACGAGCAGTACTTC
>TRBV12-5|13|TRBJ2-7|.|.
CASGFFLPNEQYF
TGTGCTAGTGGTTTCTTCCTTCCGAACGAGCAGTACTTC
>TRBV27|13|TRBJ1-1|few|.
CASRTYDLTEAFF
TGTGCCAGCAGGACCTACGATCTAACTGAAGCTTTCTTT
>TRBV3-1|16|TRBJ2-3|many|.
CASSPRGGSVIDTQYF
TGTGCCAGCAGCCCGCGAGGAGGGAGTGTCATAGATACGCAGTATTTT
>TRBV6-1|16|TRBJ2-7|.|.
CASSEVRGLQGNEQYF
TGTGCCAGCAGCGAGGTTAGGGGACTACAGGGCAACGAGCAGTACTTC
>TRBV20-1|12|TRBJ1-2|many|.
CSASGVNYGYTF
TGCAGTGCTAGCGGGGTCAACTATGGCTACACCTTC
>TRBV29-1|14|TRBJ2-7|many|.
CSVDPTGDSYEQYF
TGCAGCGTTGACCCGACAGGAGACTCCTACGAGCAGTACTTC
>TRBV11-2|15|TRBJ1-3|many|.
CASSPRGGGENTIYF
TGTGCCAGCAGCCCCCGGGGGGGGGGCGAAAACACCATATATTTT
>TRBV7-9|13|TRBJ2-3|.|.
CASSFEGTDTRYF
TGTGCCAGCAGCTTTGAGGGCACAGATACGCGGTATTTT
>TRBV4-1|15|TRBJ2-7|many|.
CASSQEDQGTYEQYF
TGCGCCAGCAGCCAAGAGGATCAAGGAACCTACGAGCAGTACTTC
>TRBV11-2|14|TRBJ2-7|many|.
CASSIADSAYEQYF
TGTGCCAGCAGCATAGCGGATAGTGCCTACGAGCAGTACTTC
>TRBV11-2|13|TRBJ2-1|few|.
CAGSLMGDDEQFF
TGTGCCGGCAGCTTAATGGGGGACGATGAGCAGTTCTTC
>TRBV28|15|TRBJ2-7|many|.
CASSPWAGRSYEQYF
TGTGCCAGCAGTCCATGGGCTGGGCGGTCGTACGAGCAGTACTTC
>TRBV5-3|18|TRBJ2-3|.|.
CAGSLGQGLTLITDTQYF
TGTGCCGGCAGCTTGGGCCAGGGCCTAACCCTTATTACGGATACGCAGTATTTT
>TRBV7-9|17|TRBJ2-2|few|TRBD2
CASSRRTSGDPTGELFF
TGTGCCAGCAGCCGACGGACTAGCGGGGACCCCACCGGGGAGCTGTTTTTT
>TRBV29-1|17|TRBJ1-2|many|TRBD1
CSVEVSLVGQGNYGYTF
TGCAGCGTTGAGGTCAGTCTTGTCGGACAGGGCAACTATGGCTACACCTTC
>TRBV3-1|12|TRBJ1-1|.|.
CTSSPGNTEAFF
TGTACCAGCAGCCCAGGGAACACTGAAGCTTTCTTT
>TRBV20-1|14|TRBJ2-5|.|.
CSASFGDTQETQYF
TGCAGTGCTAGTTTTGGAGACACACAAGAGACCCAGTACTTC
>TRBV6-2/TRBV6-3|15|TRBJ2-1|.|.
CASSYSDSAYNEQFF
TGTGCCAGCAGTTACTCCGACAGTGCGTACAATGAGCAGTTCTTC
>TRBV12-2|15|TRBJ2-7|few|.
CASRPYRDDPTEQYF
TGTGCAAGTCGTCCGTATAGGGACGACCCGACCGAGCAGTACTTC
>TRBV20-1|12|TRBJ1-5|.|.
CSAGDEDQPQHF
TGCAGTGCTGGAGACGAGGACCAGCCCCAGCATTTT
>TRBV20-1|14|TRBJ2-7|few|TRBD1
CSARDPGQSYEQYF
TGCAGTGCTAGGGATCCGGGACAGTCTTACGAGCAGTACTTC
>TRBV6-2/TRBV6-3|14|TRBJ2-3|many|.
CASSSRGLSGTQYF
TGTGCCAGCAGTTCCAGGGGACTTTCCGGTACGCAGTATTTT
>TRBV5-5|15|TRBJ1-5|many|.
CASSLEGFSNQPQHF
TGTGCCAGCAGCTTGGAGGGTTTCAGCAATCAGCCCCAGCATTTT
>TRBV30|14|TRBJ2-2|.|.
CAWGVLGTTGELFF
TGTGCCTGGGGGGTATTGGGTACGACCGGGGAGCTGTTTTTT
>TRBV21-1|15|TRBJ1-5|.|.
CASSEVTFLDQPQHF
TGTGCCAGCAGCGAAGTTACGTTCTTGGATCAGCCCCAGCATTTT
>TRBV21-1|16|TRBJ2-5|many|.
CASSKGQGEVQETQYF
TGTGCCAGCAGCAAAGGGCAGGGGGAGGTTCAAGAGACCCAGTACTTC
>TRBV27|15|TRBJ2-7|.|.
CASGRLGGAGYEQYF
TGTGCCAGCGGGAGGTTGGGGGGGGCCGGCTACGAGCAGTACTTC
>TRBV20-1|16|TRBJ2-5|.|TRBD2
CSAREGLAAVRETQYF
TGCAGTGCTAGAGAGGGACTAGCGGCGGTCCGGGAGACCCAGTACTTC
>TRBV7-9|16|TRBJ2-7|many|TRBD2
CASSLAFGLAGNEQYF
TGTGCCAGCAGCTTAGCTTTTGGACTAGCGGGGAACGAGCAGTACTTC
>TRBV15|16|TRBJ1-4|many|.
CATSRSRDSLREKLFF
TGTGCCACCAGCAGATCCCGCGACAGCCTCCGGGAAAAACTGTTTTTT
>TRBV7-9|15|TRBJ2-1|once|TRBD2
CASTLAGGTGNEQFF
TGTGCCAGCACTCTAGCGGGAGGCACAGGCAATGAGCAGTTCTTC
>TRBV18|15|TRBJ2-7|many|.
CASSGWDSITYEQYF
TGTGCCAGCTCGGGGTGGGACTCTATAACCTACGAGCAGTACTTC
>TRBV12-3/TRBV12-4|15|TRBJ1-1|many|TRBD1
CASSVPRTGVTEAFF
TGTGCCAGCAGTGTCCCAAGGACAGGCGTCACTGAAGCTTTCTTT
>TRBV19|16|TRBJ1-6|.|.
CASSVGERSYNSPLHF
TGTGCCAGTAGTGTCGGGGAACGATCCTATAATTCACCCCTCCACTTT
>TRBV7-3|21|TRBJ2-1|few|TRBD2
CASSLTAGRTSGLGTYNEQFF
TGTGCCAGCAGCTTAACGGCGGGGAGGACTAGCGGGTTAGGGACCTACAATGAGCAGTTCTTC
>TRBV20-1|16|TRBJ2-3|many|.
CSARGTRLPRTDTQYF
TGCAGTGCTAGAGGCACCCGACTACCCCGCACAGATACGCAGTATTTT
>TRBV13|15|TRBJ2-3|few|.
CASSPRGFGTDTQYF
TGTGCCAGCAGCCCCCGGGGCTTCGGCACAGATACGCAGTATTTT
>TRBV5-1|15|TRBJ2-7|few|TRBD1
CASTLTGTGSYEQYF
TGCGCCAGTACACTTACCGGGACAGGGTCCTACGAGCAGTACTTC
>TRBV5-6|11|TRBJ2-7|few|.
CASSKSHEQYF
TGTGCCAGCAGCAAATCCCACGAGCAGTACTTC
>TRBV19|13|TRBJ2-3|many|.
CASSPRPTDTQYF
TGTGCCAGTAGTCCCAGACCTACAGATACGCAGTATTTT
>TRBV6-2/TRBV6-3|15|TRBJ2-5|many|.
CASSETALYQETQYF
TGTGCCAGCAGTGAGACAGCACTCTACCAAGAGACCCAGTACTTC
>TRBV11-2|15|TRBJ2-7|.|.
CASSSPGPVSWEQYF
TGTGCCAGCAGCTCCCCGGGGCCCGTCTCGTGGGAGCAGTACTTC
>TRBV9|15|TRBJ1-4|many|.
CASSPSRRGDEKLFF
TGTGCCAGCAGCCCCAGTCGCAGGGGTGATGAAAAACTGTTTTTT
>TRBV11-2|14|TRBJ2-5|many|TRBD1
CASSTWDRGETQYF
TGTGCCAGCAGCACCTGGGACAGGGGTGAGACCCAGTACTTC
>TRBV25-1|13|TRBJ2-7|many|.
CASSEWTNPEQYF
TGTGCCAGCAGTGAATGGACTAACCCCGAGCAGTACTTC
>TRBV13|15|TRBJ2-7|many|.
CASSIAISSSYEQYF
TGTGCCAGCAGCATTGCTATATCTAGCTCCTACGAGCAGTACTTC
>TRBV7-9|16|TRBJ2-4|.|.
CASSPTDPLAKNIQYF
TGTGCCAGCAGCCCGACGGACCCCCTAGCCAAAAACATTCAGTACTTC
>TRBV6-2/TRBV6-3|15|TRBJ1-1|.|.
CASSHWGLGNTEAFF
TGTGCCAGCAGCCATTGGGGGCTTGGGAACACTGAAGCTTTCTTT
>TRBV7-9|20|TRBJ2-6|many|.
CATELIFGDTDSSGANVLTF
TGTGCCACCGAGCTTATATTTGGGGACACAGACTCCTCTGGGGCCAACGTCCTGACTTTC